The rows below give T cell receptor beta chains drawn from one sample of a study of cytomegalovirus exposure and HLA in healthy donors. Data came from immunoSEQ multiplex PCR; TCRdb stores just in-frame clones and leaves some out. In the table there are about 130,000 clones, roughly 80% of which are singletons. The specimen was PBMCs. All receptors come from a man aged 18 to 35 in good health and CMV-seropositive. Each CDR3 is given with its conserved first and last residue. Each record gives: D gene, J gene, V gene, clone size, CDR3 protein, CDR3 DNA. D genes are given only for firm matches. For some rows the clone size is stated as once, few or many, or as a class when expanded; others skip it.

>-|TRBJ2-7|TRBV7-2|-
CASSSYRQFSYEQYF
TGTGCCAGCAGCTCCTACAGACAGTTTTCGTACGAGCAGTACTTC
>TRBD1|TRBJ2-1|TRBV7-9|-
CASSPRDRDYNEQFF
TGTGCCAGCAGCCCTCGAGACAGGGACTACAATGAGCAGTTCTTC
>-|TRBJ1-2|TRBV6-5|-
CASSYSASSNYGYTF
TGTGCCAGCAGTTACAGCGCCAGTTCTAACTATGGCTACACCTTC
>-|TRBJ1-2|TRBV29-1|-
CSVAVRGGYTF
TGCAGCGTTGCTGTCAGGGGCGGCTACACCTTC
>TRBD1|TRBJ1-5|TRBV28|-
CASSPGTGDKLPQHF
TGTGCCAGCAGTCCAGGGACAGGGGATAAGCTACCCCAGCATTTT
>-|TRBJ2-2|TRBV30|-
CAWRTPPSGELFF
TGTGCCTGGAGGACTCCTCCGTCCGGGGAGCTGTTTTTT
>TRBD1|TRBJ2-5|TRBV5-1|-
CASRRTGLGYQETQYF
TGCGCCAGCAGACGGACAGGGTTGGGTTACCAAGAGACCCAGTACTTC
>-|TRBJ2-3|TRBV7-9|-
CASPGGGTDTQYF
TGTGCCAGCCCCGGAGGTGGCACAGATACGCAGTATTTT
>-|TRBJ2-5|TRBV2|-
CASSDRVQETQYF
TGTGCCAGCAGTGACAGGGTTCAAGAGACCCAGTACTTC
>-|TRBJ1-4|TRBV13|-
CASSLRDGVEKLFF
TGTGCCAGCAGCTTGAGGGATGGGGTTGAAAAACTGTTTTTT
>TRBD1|TRBJ2-7|TRBV6-1|-
CASSETRQGTLRNEQYF
TGTGCCAGCAGTGAAACTAGACAGGGGACATTGAGGAACGAGCAGTACTTC
>-|TRBJ2-5|TRBV5-4|-
CASSLEAGQETQYF
TGTGCCAGCAGCTTAGAAGCGGGCCAAGAGACCCAGTACTTC
>-|TRBJ1-1|TRBV5-1|once
CASSPTQGGDEAFF
TGCGCCAGCAGCCCGACACAGGGTGGGGATGAAGCTTTCTTT
>-|TRBJ2-2|TRBV5-1|-
CASSLSTGNTGELFF
TGCGCCAGCAGCTTGTCGACAGGGAACACCGGGGAGCTGTTTTTT
>-|TRBJ2-1|TRBV25-1|once
CASSGRGGDNEQFF
TGTGCCAGCAGTGGGAGGGGGGGAGACAATGAGCAGTTCTTC
>TRBD1|TRBJ2-7|TRBV5-4|-
CASSITGGYEQYF
TGTGCCAGCAGCATAACAGGGGGCTACGAGCAGTACTTC
>-|TRBJ2-6|TRBV19|-
CASKRSANGANVLTF
TGTGCCAGTAAGAGGTCGGCAAACGGGGCCAACGTCCTGACTTTC
>-|TRBJ2-5|TRBV7-9|few
CASSPQETQYF
TGTGCCAGCAGCCCACAAGAGACCCAGTACTTC
>-|TRBJ1-5|TRBV7-9|-
CASSLVAGVAGDQPQHF
TGTGCCAGCAGCTTAGTGGCAGGGGTAGCGGGGGATCAGCCCCAGCATTTT
>TRBD2|TRBJ2-2|TRBV7-8|-
CASSRGLAWSNTGELFF
TGTGCCAGCAGCAGGGGACTAGCGTGGTCTAACACCGGGGAGCTGTTTTTT
>TRBD1|TRBJ2-2|TRBV13|-
CASRLRGQADTGELFF
TGTGCCAGCAGATTGCGCGGACAGGCTGACACCGGGGAGCTGTTTTTT
>-|TRBJ2-1|TRBV7-2|-
CASSLGGIYNEQFF
TGTGCCAGCAGCTTAGGCGGGATCTACAATGAGCAGTTCTTC
>-|TRBJ1-5|TRBV18|-
CASSQMTGFQPQHF
TGTGCCAGCTCACAGATGACAGGTTTCCAGCCCCAGCATTTT
>-|TRBJ1-1|TRBV30|-
CAWTFGRPNTEAFF
TGTGCCTGGACTTTTGGCAGGCCGAACACTGAGGCTTTCTTT
>TRBD1|TRBJ1-2|TRBV27|-
CASKTAGTGIYGYTF
TGTGCCAGCAAAACCGCCGGGACAGGGATCTATGGCTACACCTTC
>TRBD1|TRBJ1-6|TRBV7-8|-
CASSDSSRDRGSYNSPLHF
TGTGCCAGCAGCGATAGCTCCCGGGACAGGGGATCCTATAATTCACCCCTCCACTTT
>TRBD1|TRBJ2-7|TRBV5-4|few
CASSFSSDRGSYEQYF
TGTGCCAGCAGCTTTTCCTCGGACAGGGGATCCTACGAGCAGTACTTC
>TRBD1|TRBJ2-3|TRBV5-1|-
CASYPGTGTDTQYF
TGCGCCAGCTATCCGGGGACAGGGACAGATACGCAGTATTTT
>-|TRBJ2-3|TRBV14|-
CASSPGVDSDTQYF
TGTGCCAGCAGCCCAGGGGTAGACTCAGATACGCAGTATTTT
>TRBD1|TRBJ1-2|TRBV19|-
CASSKGTGPNSYGYTF
TGTGCCAGTAGTAAGGGGACAGGTCCCAACTCCTATGGCTACACCTTC
>-|TRBJ2-6|TRBV10-2|-
CASSESKPWANVLTF
TGCGCCAGCAGTGAGTCTAAGCCCTGGGCCAACGTCCTGACTTTC
>-|TRBJ2-7|TRBV19|-
CASSPRVPYEQYF
TGTGCCAGTAGTCCTCGGGTGCCCTACGAGCAGTACTTC
>TRBD2|TRBJ2-7|TRBV7-2|-
CASSSAQSLAGGSF
TGTGCCAGCAGCTCGGCCCAGTCTCTAGCGGGGGGCTCGTTC
>-|TRBJ2-7|TRBV11-2|-
CASSRDFSSYEQYF
TGTGCCAGCAGTAGGGACTTCAGCTCCTACGAGCAGTACTTC
>TRBD2|TRBJ2-5|TRBV29-1|-
CSVVLAGGPVKTQYF
TGCAGCGTTGTTCTAGCGGGGGGCCCAGTGAAGACCCAGTACTTC
>-|TRBJ1-1|TRBV7-2|-
CASSWPGRGVREAFF
TGTGCCAGCAGCTGGCCGGGACGGGGGGTAAGGGAAGCTTTCTTT
>-|TRBJ1-3|TRBV5-1|-
CASSNVADAGNTIYF
TGCGCCAGCAGCAACGTAGCGGACGCTGGAAACACCATATATTTT
>TRBD1|TRBJ1-2|TRBV27|-
CASSFLGTGNYGYTF
TGTGCCAGCAGTTTTCTGGGGACAGGGAACTATGGCTACACCTTC
>-|TRBJ1-2|TRBV30|-
CAWRRSGQSVYGYTF
TGTGCCTGGAGGCGGTCGGGTCAGAGCGTCTATGGCTACACCTTC
>TRBD1|TRBJ1-5|TRBV7-9|once
CSSSPGGTGENQPQHF
TGTTCCAGCAGCCCAGGGGGCACAGGTGAAAATCAGCCCCAGCATTTT
>TRBD1|TRBJ2-7|TRBV11-2|-
CASSLPGTGLGYEQYF
TGTGCCAGCAGCCTGCCCGGGACAGGGCTGGGTTACGAGCAGTACTTC